This T cell receptor beta chain was observed in a study of blood T cell repertoires in COVID-19. Study context: T cells, B-cell-depleted T cells, or PBMCs provided the cDNA or gDNA that served as material.

This clone was counted once. CDR1 and CDR2 (germline): LGHDT, YNNKEL (reference sequence). V gave up 2 bases and J gave up 5 bases; unmatched junction bases: 3. This CDR3 is 14 amino acids long. The method was immunoSEQ multiplex PCR; TCRdb's version includes in-frame clones alone and lacks a portion of them. This table holds 270,000 or so clones, 86% found once. The sequencing sample was made of peripheral blood. The clonotype comes from a woman in her 30s with COVID-19, enrolled during active disease. This chain joins TRBV3-1 (or the pseudogene TRBV3-2) and TRBJ1-2, with TRBD1 matching 9 bases. The CDR3 nucleotides are TGTGCCAGCAGCCAAACAGGGGGCCTATATGGCTACACCTTC. It translates to CASSQTGGLYGYTF.